This TCR beta chain was observed in a study of neurological immune-mediated disorders. Points from the study as a whole: No CDR3 amino acid sequences recurred among expanded clones across subjects, suggesting private repertoires in all groups. In HTLV-1-associated myelopathy, TCR clonal expansion was greatest, and in multiple sclerosis it was least, below healthy controls.

With 10-nucleotide random UMIs, 5'RACE was used to make the cDNA. TCRdb reprocessed the 5' RACE reads via MiXCR and lists one record per CDR3 protein. The sample lists some 48,000 distinct CDR3 sequences, approximately 10% occurring once. 2 million unsorted PBMCs were stored in RNAlater at -80 °C before RNA extraction. With V trimmed by 6 bases and J by 2 bases, 6 bases remained unmatched. This CDR3 comprises 15 residues. CDR1 is LGHNA, CDR2 YSLEER, per germline. A word on this clonotype: The antigen is not known.

The sequencing sample was made of PBMCs. This TCR came from a woman between 40 and 50 years old with HTLV-1-associated myelopathy (HAM/TSP). The J gene is TRBJ2-3, the V gene TRBV4-3; 9 bases agree with TRBD2. DNA for the CDR3: TGCGCCAGCAGTCGGGCTAGCGGGGTCACAGATACGCAGTATTTT. Its translation: CASSRASGVTDTQYF.